This T cell receptor beta chain was captured by sequencing in a study of TIL therapy for anti-PD-1-resistant metastatic lung cancer (dated by TCRdb to the early 2020s). Turning to the overall study: Tumors were harvested prior to any PD-1/PD-L1 blockade, after which nivolumab was administered to patients, and lymphodepletion, expanded TIL infusion and IL-2 were given to patients who progressed. A median age of 54 years (range about 38-85) and a median tumor PD-L1 proportion score of roughly 6% were recorded among enrolled patients. The cohort was predominantly lung adenocarcinoma, with a handful of EGFR-mutant and two ALK-rearranged tumors, and half of patients were current or former smokers. Across the cohort, whole-exome sequencing showed a median non-synonymous tumor mutation burden of about 1.6 mutations per megabase. Tumor and peripheral blood T cell receptor beta sequencing was used to track clonotypes across tumor, expanded TIL product and serial blood samples.

Study-wide conclusions, independent of this receptor: Generalizability was limited because the cohort was highly selected, with more treatment-naive, never-smoker and oncogene-addicted patients included than is typical. The baseline peripheral repertoire was partially replaced by infused TIL clonotypes, which then decayed over months, and no apparent association between persistence and response was found. The study protocol defined all tumor marker inferences as exploratory.

Interpreted using the paper, the time point label stands for: pre-treatment sample, taken before nivolumab and TIL therapy. A phase I trial run at two centers enrolled adults with stage 4 NSCLC between October 2017 and 2020. Samples were obtained from a single-arm, open-label phase I trial in which tumor-infiltrating lymphocyte therapy with nivolumab was evaluated in advanced non-small cell lung cancer. Mononuclear cells from blood collected in EDTA tubes were isolated on a Ficoll gradient and snap-frozen as pellets, and DNA was then extracted using a Qiagen mini-prep kit. Remarks on this clone: Its antigen remains undetermined. At one boundary the junction diverges from the germline segment, which might be a read error.

TCR beta CDR3 regions were amplified from genomic DNA with the immunoSEQ v3 hsTCRB kit using bias-controlled multiplex PCR. The TCR libraries were sequenced on an Illumina NextSeq 500 to 2 million to 2.5 million read pairs for survey level or about 5-6 million read pairs for deep level. Per the authors' processing: Clonality was reported by immunoSEQ Analyzer software, which also assigned V, D and J genes and filtered out non-productive sequences. Repertoires were compared using productive Simpson clonality and Morisita overlap index of productive TRB rearrangements between infused TIL and blood. Absolute clonotype counts in blood were estimated by multiplying the lymphocyte count by the CD3+ fraction and by the productive frequency of the clone. TCRdb took this table from immuneACCESS and kept in-frame rearrangements with V and J called. Such tables lack part of the clones; where checked against another copy, unresolved V genes explain under half of the gap, and the rest is unexplained. The D gene and trimming were derived from the DNA, and the V and J assignments and clone size from that table. The sample table shows tens of thousands of clones, and 60% to 80% are seen once. The top ten clonotypes cover about 2.5% of the sample.

CDR1 and CDR2 are drawn from the germline V gene: MDHEN, SYDVKM. From the cysteine up to the phenylalanine, the CDR3 has a length of 12 residues. Of the read, only the CDR3 DNA is kept; its 36 bases are in frame from base 1. The chain joins TRBV28 to TRBJ2-2; no D gene call is confident. The sequenced sample was blood, obtained at baseline. The receptor comes from a woman aged 30 to 85 with non-small cell lung cancer. The CDR3 sequence is CASGLGTGELFF. The DNA sequence is as follows: TGTGCCAGCGGTTTGGGCACCGGGGAGCTGTTTTTT.